The subject of this entry is one T cell receptor (beta chain). The antigen is unknown. There were no recent acute infections or vaccinations among the donors, who were healthy HIV-negative adults. The source of the sample is a study of shared clonotypes between healthy human individuals. Study background: Samples came from two female and three male donors aged 18 to 49. Whole-study findings and limits: Generally, naive subsets came out with larger estimated richness than memory subsets.

The authors ran the assay at deep level. Assay used: immunoSEQ multiplex PCR; TCRdb lists only in-frame clones, some missing. The repertoire holds about 1.5 million clones, with 95% to 99% as singletons. There are 17 residues in the CDR3. Trimming at V came to 2 bases and at J to 4 bases, leaving 8 bases not matched to a gene. CDR1 WNHNN and CDR2 SYGVQD come from the germline V gene (reference sequence). Sequenced: naive CD4+ T cells sorted from blood. Subset: CD45RA+ positively selected. This TCR came from a man younger than 40 in good health. This chain links TRBV10-1 with TRBJ2-1; 10 nucleotides match TRBD2. The CDR3 DNA reads TGCGCCAGCAGTGAGGGCCTTGCTAGCGGGGGTTACAATGAGCAGTTCTTC. It specifies CASSEGLASGGYNEQFF.